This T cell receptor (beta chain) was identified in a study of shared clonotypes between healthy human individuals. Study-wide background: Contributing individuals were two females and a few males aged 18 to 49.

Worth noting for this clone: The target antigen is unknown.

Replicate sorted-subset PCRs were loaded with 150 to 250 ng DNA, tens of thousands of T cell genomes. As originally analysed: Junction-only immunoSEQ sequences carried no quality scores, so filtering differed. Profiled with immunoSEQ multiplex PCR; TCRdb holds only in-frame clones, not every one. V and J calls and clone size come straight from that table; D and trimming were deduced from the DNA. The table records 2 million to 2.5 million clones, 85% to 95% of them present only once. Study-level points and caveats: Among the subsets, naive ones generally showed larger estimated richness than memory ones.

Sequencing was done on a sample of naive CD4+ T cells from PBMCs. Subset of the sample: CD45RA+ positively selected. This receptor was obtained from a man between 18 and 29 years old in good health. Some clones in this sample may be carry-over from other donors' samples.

The CDR3, as DNA: TGTGCCAGCAGGTTGACAGGGGGCGGAAACACCATATATTTT. Translating gives CASRLTGGGNTIYF. The chain has TRBV28 and TRBJ1-3; TRBD1 matches at 10 bases. CDR1 and CDR2 (germline): MDHEN, SYDVKM. Losses at the gene ends were 6 bases for V and 4 bases for J; bases not matched to a gene: 3. The CDR3 is made up of 14 amino acids.